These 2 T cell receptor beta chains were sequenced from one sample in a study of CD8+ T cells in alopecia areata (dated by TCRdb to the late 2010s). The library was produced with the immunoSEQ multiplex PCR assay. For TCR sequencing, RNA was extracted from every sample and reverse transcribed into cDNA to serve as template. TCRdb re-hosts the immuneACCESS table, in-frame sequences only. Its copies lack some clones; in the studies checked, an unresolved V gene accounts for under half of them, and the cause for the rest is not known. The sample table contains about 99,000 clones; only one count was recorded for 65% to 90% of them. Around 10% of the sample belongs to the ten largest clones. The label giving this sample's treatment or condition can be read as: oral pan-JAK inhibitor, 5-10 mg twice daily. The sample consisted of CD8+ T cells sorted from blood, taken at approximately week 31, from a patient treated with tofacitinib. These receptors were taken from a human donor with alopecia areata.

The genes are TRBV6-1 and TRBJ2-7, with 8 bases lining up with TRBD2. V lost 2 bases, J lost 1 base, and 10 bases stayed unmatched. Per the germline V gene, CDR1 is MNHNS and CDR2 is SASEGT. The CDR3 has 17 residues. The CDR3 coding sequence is TGTGCCAGCAGTGAAAGTACGGGGGGGCCAAAGTCCTACGAGCAGTACTTC. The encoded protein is CASSESTGGPKSYEQYF.

The CDR3 DNA sequence: TGTGCCAGCAGCATGGCGGGGACTAGCGAGGAGACCCAGTACTTC. Encoded protein: CASSMAGTSEETQYF. The rearrangement uses TRBV7-9 and TRBJ2-5; 10 bases match TRBD2. Germline V gene data show CDR1 as SEHNR and CDR2 as FQNEAQ (reference sequence). Trimming took 5 bases from V and 5 from J; bases not matched to a gene: 8. This CDR3 region has 15 residues.